The 16 T cell receptor beta chains below come from one sample, sequenced in a study of OX40 agonist ivuxolimab in advanced cancers. Library preparation employed the immunoSEQ multiplex PCR assay. Not all clones reach the TCRdb copy of this immuneACCESS table, which keeps in-frame sequences only. Checked studies attribute under half of the gap to unresolved V genes and leave the rest unexplained. The sample data list 50,000 to 70,000 clones, and about 80% of these were observed just once. The ten top clones hold around 2.1% of the sample. The source material was CD4+ or CD8+ T cells sorted from blood, sampled in a trial of the OX40 agonist ivuxolimab. The receptors originated from an adult with an advanced solid tumor such as melanoma, head and neck, liver or kidney cancer.

The DNA of the CDR3 is TGTGCCAGCGTAATGGCAGGGGGTTGGTCTGAAGCTTTCTTT. Amino acid sequence: CASVMAGGWSEAFF. This chain uses TRBV28 with TRBJ1-1; 7 bases map to TRBD1. Per germline, CDR1 MDHEN and CDR2 SYDVKM. Losses at the gene ends were 8 bases for V and 6 bases for J; bases not matched to a gene: 12. The CDR3 sequence is 14 residues long.

The chain carries TRBV29-1 and TRBJ2-7; D gene unclear. Trimming took 4 bases from V and 0 from J, leaving 13 bases between them. CDR1 is SQVTM, CDR2 ANQGSEA, per germline. The CDR3 is 14 amino acids. The CDR3 here is CSVGNRVNSYEQYF. The DNA for the CDR3 is TGCAGCGTTGGGAATAGGGTGAACTCCTACGAGCAGTACTTC.

The CDR3 DNA follows: TGTGCCTGGAGTGTGGGACTCCGCACCGGGGAGCTGTTTTTT. This translates into CAWSVGLRTGELFF. The rearrangement joins TRBV30 to TRBJ2-2; D is perhaps TRBD2 (6 bases). CDR1 is GTSNPN, CDR2 SVGIG, per germline (reference sequence). Trimming took 0 bases from V and 4 from J, leaving 9 bases between them. CDR3 size: 14 residues.

The chain is built from TRBV5-6 and TRBJ1-1, with a possible D match to TRBD1 (5 bases). The CDR3 spans 16 residues. Germline V gene lookup returns CDR1 SGHDT and CDR2 YYEEEE. Trimming pared 3 bases from V and 1 base from J, leaving 16 bases between. In DNA, the CDR3 is TGTGCCAGCAGCTCACCCGGGCGAGGGGAGAACACTGAAGCTTTCTTT. This sequence encodes CASSSPGRGENTEAFF.

CDR3 bases: TGTGCCAGCAAATCGACTGGTCAGCCCCAGCATTTT. It specifies CASKSTGQPQHF. The chain links TRBV6-6 to TRBJ1-5, with D unresolved. The V and J ends lost 7 bases and 6 bases respectively, with 10 bases between them. In germline, CDR1 is MNHNY, CDR2 SVGAGI (reference sequence). CDR3 length: 12 residues.

The J gene is TRBJ2-1, the V gene TRBV5-1, with a tentative D call TRBD2 (5 bases). CDR1 and CDR2 (germline): SGHRS, YFSETQ. The CDR3 is 14 amino acids. Trimming stripped 0 bases from V and 14 bases from J, with 18 bases between. The CDR3 reads CASSLGSLWSEEFF. Here the CDR3 DNA reads TGCGCCAGCAGCTTGGGAAGCCTGTGGTCGGAGGAGTTCTTC.

The V call is TRBV5-4, the J call TRBJ1-6, with D possibly matching TRBD1 (5 bases). This CDR3 contains 13 residues. CDR1 and CDR2 from the germline V gene are SGHNT and YYREEE (reference sequence). Trimming pared 2 bases from V and 10 bases from J, leaving 10 bases between. The CDR3 DNA sequence: TGTGCCAGCAGCTTCGACAGAATATCACCCCTCCACTTT. Protein product: CASSFDRISPLHF. The entire variable domain, with the rest obtained from reference TRBV5-4 and TRBJ1-6, is as follows: ETGVTQSPTHLIKTRGQQVTLRCSSQSGHNTVSWYQQALGQGPQFIFQYYREEENGRGNFPPRFSGLQFPNYSSELNVNALELDDSALYLCASSFDRISPLHFGNGTRLTVT.

This chain uses TRBV2 with TRBJ1-1; TRBD1 aligns across 7 bases. The germline CDR1 and CDR2 sequences are SNHLY and FYNNEI. With 6 bases clipped from V and 1 base from J, the junction kept 8 bases outside the gene matches. CDR3 length: 15 residues. The CDR3 loop reads CASRQGGPRNTEAFF. CDR3 nucleotide sequence: TGTGCCAGCAGACAAGGGGGCCCCCGGAACACTGAAGCTTTCTTT.

The chain carries TRBV2 and TRBJ2-7; a weak D match, TRBD1 (5 bases). Germline V CDR1 and CDR2: SNHLY, FYNNEI. V gave up 7 bases and J gave up 4 bases, with 17 bases separating them. There are 14 residues in the CDR3. CDR3 amino acids: CASTRARDTYEQYF. In nucleotides, the CDR3 is TGTGCCAGCACCAGGGCCAGGGATACGTACGAGCAGTACTTC. Drawing the rest from reference TRBV2 and TRBJ2-7, the complete variable domain is EPEVTQTPSHQVTQMGQEVILRCVPISNHLYFYWYRQILGQKVEFLVSFYNNEISEKSEIFDDQFSVERPDGSNFTLKIRSTKLEDSAMYFCASTRARDTYEQYFGPGTRLTVT.

This rearrangement joins TRBV5-1 to TRBJ1-2; D is uncertain. V was pared by 3 bases and J by 0 bases, with 15 bases between. Germline CDR1 is SGHRS and CDR2 is YFSETQ. CDR3 length: 16 residues. CDR3 nucleotide sequence: TGCGCCAGCAGCTCCTTACAGAGGGAAGCTAACTATGGCTACACCTTC. Its protein is CASSSLQREANYGYTF.

The rearrangement uses TRBV10-1 and TRBJ2-7; 10 positions match TRBD2. V gave up 7 bases and J gave up 4 bases; unmatched junction bases: 7. CDR1 is WNHNN, CDR2 SYGVQD, per germline (reference sequence). This CDR3 has 14 amino acids. The CDR3 nucleotides are TGCGCCAGCAACGGGACTAGCGCGTATTACGAGCAGTACTTC. It codes for CASNGTSAYYEQYF.

V and J are TRBV5-6 and TRBJ1-6, with D tentatively TRBD1 (5 bases). The CDR3 is made up of 16 amino acids. Trimming took off 3 bases at V and 2 bases at J, with 12 bases between the two ends. Germline CDR1 and CDR2: SGHDT and YYEEEE. CDR3 in amino acids: CASSYGGLTYNSPLHF. CDR3 coding DNA: TGTGCCAGCAGCTACGGGGGACTAACCTATAATTCACCCCTCCACTTT.

This chain connects TRBV10-3 to TRBJ1-2; possibly TRBD1 for D (6 bases). V lost 8 bases to trimming and J lost 6 bases, with 19 bases between them. This CDR3 has 14 residues. In germline, CDR1 is ENHRY, CDR2 SYGVKD. The CDR3 region has the DNA TGTGCCATCCGTCCCCATGAGACAGGCCATGGCTACACCTTC. Its translation is CAIRPHETGHGYTF.

The rearrangement links TRBV5-1 to TRBJ1-1; 8 nucleotides line up with TRBD1. CDR1 is SGHRS and CDR2 is YFSETQ in the germline V gene. The CDR3 loop spans 13 amino acids. The V segment lost 1 base and the J segment 11 bases; nucleotides outside the gene matches: 7. CDR3 region: CASSLMTGERAFF. The DNA for the CDR3 is TGCGCCAGCAGCTTGATGACAGGGGAAAGGGCTTTCTTT.

The rearrangement uses TRBV20-1 and TRBJ2-5; D gene unclear. Germline CDR1 is DFQATT and CDR2 is SNEGSKA (reference sequence). This CDR3 contains 11 residues. Trimming left V 6 bases short and J 4 bases short, with 9 bases between. CDR3 protein: CSAPSIETQYF. The CDR3 nucleotides read TGCAGTGCCCCCTCAATAGAGACCCAGTACTTC.

This clone showed up just a few times. CDR3 protein: CASSLAADNSPLHF. Written as DNA, the CDR3 is TGCGCCAGCAGCTTAGCGGCCGATAATTCACCCCTCCACTTT. The chain couples TRBV5-1 to TRBJ1-6; unclear D gene. Germline V gives CDR1 SGHRS, CDR2 YFSETQ. V was shortened by 2 bases and J by 5 bases, with 8 bases between the two germline ends. The CDR3 consists of 14 residues.